The present TCR beta chain was sequenced within a study of blood T cell repertoires in COVID-19. Study as a whole: Collection of acute and convalescent COVID-19 samples took place in the United States, Italy and Spain.

The CDR3 has 15 amino acids. Trimming took 1 base from V and 4 from J, leaving 14 bases between them. CDR1 and CDR2 from the germline V gene are SGHAT and FQNNGV. Study processing details: Estimated nucleated cell counts came from reference gene primer amplification. Profiled with immunoSEQ multiplex PCR; TCRdb holds only in-frame clones, not every one. Clone size and the V and J calls come from that table; the DNA yielded D and trimming. There are 40,000 to 50,000 clones in the sample; around 86% occur only once, and 2% to 2.5% lies in the top ten. Seattle participants joined during active infection and were tracked over time. This clone was recorded only once.

The chain employs TRBV11-2 and TRBJ2-7, with D uncertain. The clonotype originates from a woman older than 75 with COVID-19, enrolled during active disease. The sequenced material came from peripheral blood. CDR3 sequence reads: CASSLVSVTLYEQYF. The CDR3 bases are TGTGCCAGCAGCTTAGTTTCGGTTACTCTGTACGAGCAGTACTTC. The full variable domain, its missing parts supplied by reference TRBV11-2 and TRBJ2-7, is EAGVAQSPRYKIIEKRQSVAFWCNPISGHATLYWYQQILGQGPKLLIQFQNNGVVDDSQLPKDRFSAERLKGVDSTLKIQPAKLEDSAVYLCASSLVSVTLYEQYFGPGTRLTVT.